What follows are 8 T cell receptor beta chains derived from one specimen sequenced in a study of T cells in Graves' hyperthyroidism and ophthalmopathy. TCR beta CDR3 region amplification was performed from RNA transcripts. Carried out on the TCR CDR3, a first-round RT-PCR used the HTBI primer set. TCRdb redid the calling of the multiplex PCR reads with MiXCR, one entry per CDR3 protein. The top ten hold about an eighth of the sample, which has around 250,000 distinct CDR3 sequences, 13% to 15% seen once. The source material was blood. The receptors come from a woman aged 40-49 years with Graves' hyperthyroidism that later progressed to Graves' ophthalmopathy.

This clonotype has at least ten counts. This chain joins TRBV7-8 and TRBJ1-3; D is unclear. V lost 5 bases to trimming and J lost 0 bases, with 20 bases between them. Germline lookup yields CDR1 SGHVS and CDR2 FQNEAQ. The CDR3 contains 18 residues. CDR3 amino acids: CASSLFTITLNSGNTIYF. CDR3 coding DNA: TGTGCCAGCAGCCTATTCACAATCACTCTTAACTCTGGAAACACCATATATTTT.

This clonotype was counted only a few times. The chain combines TRBV5-1 with TRBJ2-7; weak D call: TRBD1 (5 bases). Germline values: CDR1 SGHRS, CDR2 YFSETQ. The CDR3 length is 14 residues. V was pared by 0 bases and J by 4 bases, with 11 bases between. The chain's CDR3 is CASSLDWGPYEQYF. The CDR3 DNA sequence: TGCGCCAGCAGCTTGGACTGGGGCCCGTACGAGCAGTACTTC.

This clonotype was seen ten or more times. The V and J genes are TRBV7-9 and TRBJ1-1; D call uncertain. The CDR3 has 12 amino acids. The germline V gene has CDR1 SEHNR and CDR2 FQNEAQ (reference sequence). The V end lost 1 base, the J end lost 11 bases, and 11 bases lay between the germline ends. The CDR3 spells CASSLVEGWAFF. The CDR3 nucleotides read TGTGCCAGCAGCTTAGTGGAGGGTTGGGCTTTCTTT.

This clonotype came up many times. The gene calls are TRBV28 and TRBJ1-3; 8 bases are shared with TRBD1. This CDR3 region has 14 residues. The germline V gene has CDR1 MDHEN and CDR2 SYDVKM. V lost 5 bases to trimming and J lost 7 bases; unmatched junction nucleotides: 7. The chain's CDR3 is CASSPTGVRNTIYF. The CDR3 DNA follows: TGTGCCAGCAGTCCGACAGGGGTCCGGAACACCATATATTTT.

The V gene is TRBV3-1, the J gene TRBJ1-1, with D perhaps TRBD1 (6 bases). This CDR3 contains 16 residues. Trimming pared 1 base from V and 3 bases from J, leaving 15 bases between. Germline-derived CDR1 and CDR2 are LGHDT and YNNKEL (reference sequence). In DNA, the CDR3 is TGTGCCAGCAGCCAAGGACCGGCAGGGGAAGACACTGAAGCTTTCTTT. This encodes CASSQGPAGEDTEAFF.

The table lists this clonotype with many counts. V usage is TRBV27 and J usage is TRBJ1-2, with a possible D match to TRBD1 (6 bases). CDR1 is MNHEY and CDR2 is SMNVEV in the germline V gene (reference sequence). CDR3 length: 15 residues. V lost 5 bases and J lost 4, with 17 bases in between. The CDR3 DNA sequence: TGTGCCAGCAGTCCCCAGAGGACAGTTTTCTATGGCTACACCTTC. It codes for CASSPQRTVFYGYTF.

This clonotype occurred many times. V usage is TRBV11-2 and J usage is TRBJ2-2; the D is unclear. The CDR3 has 13 amino acids. Germline V gene lookup returns CDR1 SGHAT and CDR2 FQNNGV. The germline V and J ends were trimmed by 1 base and 4 bases, with 4 bases remaining between them. The CDR3 is CASSLVSTGELFF. The CDR3 DNA follows: TGTGCCAGCAGCTTAGTCAGCACCGGGGAGCTGTTTTTT.

This chain links TRBV20-1 with TRBJ1-4; D is possibly TRBD1 (6 bases). From germline, CDR1 is DFQATT and CDR2 SNEGSKA (reference sequence). The V and J ends lost 2 bases and 3 bases respectively, with 13 bases between them. This CDR3 spans 15 amino acids. In DNA, the CDR3 is TGCAGTGCTAGACCAGGGGAGTCAGCTAATGAAAAACTGTTTTTT. Encoded protein: CSARPGESANEKLFF.